This TCR beta chain was sequenced for a study of CXCR3-negative and CXCR3-positive naive CD8 T cells. Study summary: Summed over all libraries, TRB reads came to 110 million to 150 million, with about 1.5 +/- 0.3 million per library.

The authors prepared UMI-labeled TRB cDNA libraries by 5' RACE. After re-calling the 5' RACE reads, TCRdb lists one entry per CDR3 protein, DNA absent. Recorded here are 70,000 to 95,000 distinct CDR3 sequences; the top ten clones represent around 1.5%. Study-level findings and limits: Relative to CXCR3-negative naive cells, CXCR3-positive naive cells had more hydrophobic TRB CDR3s.

A note on this clonotype: As yet, its antigen is unknown.

This CDR3 has 15 residues. From germline, CDR1 is SQVTM and CDR2 ANQGSEA. The TCR was taken from a human donor in good health. Some clones in this sample may be carry-over from other donors' samples. The specimen sequenced was naive CXCR3- CD8+ T cells from blood. Subset given: CD45RO-CCR7+CD27+CD95- naive CD8+ T cells lacking CXCR3 (TNR3-). The chain is built from TRBV29-1 and TRBJ2-2; TCRdb's D call of TRBD2 is untestable without DNA. The CDR3 reads CSAMGLAENTGELFF.